Included here is one T cell receptor beta chain sequence, with context. Its cognate antigen is unknown. The sample belongs to a study of T cell responses to AZD1222 COVID-19 vaccine. CDR1 and CDR2 from the germline V gene are LNHDA and SQIVND (reference sequence). CDR3 size: 15 residues. Trimming removed 3 bases from V and 3 bases from J, with 12 bases in between. Produced via immunoSEQ multiplex PCR; TCRdb's table is partial and in-frame only. The sample lists around 100,000 clones; about four fifths were seen once. Findings and limits, study-wide: A mostly white British donor set with more females was recruited, and clonal diversity was possibly underestimated. Mapped onto spike, vaccine-associated CD4 TCRs spanned it and were dominant at 160-218 and 743-854. Within unmutated variant regions lay the reported targets of nearly half of spike-specific TCRs. There were repertoire samples only from the period after the peak T cell response.

The V gene is TRBV19, the J gene TRBJ1-5, with D possibly being TRBD1 (5 bases). The origin of this receptor is an adult in good health. The starting material was peripheral blood, obtained on day 0 of AZD1222 vaccination. CDR3 in DNA: TGTGCCAGTAGTATCGGAGGGGCTTACAATCAGCCCCAGCATTTT. Its translation: CASSIGGAYNQPQHF.